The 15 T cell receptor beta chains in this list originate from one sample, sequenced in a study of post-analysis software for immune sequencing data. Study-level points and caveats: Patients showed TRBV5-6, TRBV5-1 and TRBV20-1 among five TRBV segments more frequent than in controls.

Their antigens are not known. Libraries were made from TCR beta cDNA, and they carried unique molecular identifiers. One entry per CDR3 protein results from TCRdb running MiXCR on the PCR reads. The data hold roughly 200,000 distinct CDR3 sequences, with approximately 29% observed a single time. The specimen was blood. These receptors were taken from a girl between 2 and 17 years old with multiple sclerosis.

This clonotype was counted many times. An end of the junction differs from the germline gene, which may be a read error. The CDR3 nucleotides are TGCGCCAGCAGATTGGGACTAGCGGGAACTAGCACAGATACGCAGTATTTT. Protein product: CASRLGLAGTSTDTQYF. This chain connects TRBV5-1 to TRBJ2-3; 13 positions match TRBD2. The CDR3 runs 17 residues. CDR1 and CDR2 (germline): SGHRS, YFSETQ. The full variable domain, with the rest looked up from reference TRBV5-1 and TRBJ2-3, is KAGVTQTPRYLIKTRGQQVTLSCSPISGHRSVSWYQQTPGQGLQFLFEYFSETQRNKGNFPGRFSGRQFSNSRSEMNVSTLELGDSALYLCASRLGLAGTSTDTQYFGPGTRLTVL.

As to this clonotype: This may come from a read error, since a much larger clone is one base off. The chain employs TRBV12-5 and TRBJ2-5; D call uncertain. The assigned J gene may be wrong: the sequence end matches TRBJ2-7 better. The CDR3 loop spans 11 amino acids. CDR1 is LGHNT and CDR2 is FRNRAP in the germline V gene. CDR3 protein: CASGQKYEQYF. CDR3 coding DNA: TGTGCTAGTGGTCAGAAATACGAGCAGTACTTC.

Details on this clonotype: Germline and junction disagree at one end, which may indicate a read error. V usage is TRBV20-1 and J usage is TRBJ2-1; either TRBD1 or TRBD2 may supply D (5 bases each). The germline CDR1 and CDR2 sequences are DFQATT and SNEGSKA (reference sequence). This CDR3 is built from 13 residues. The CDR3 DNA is TGCAGTGCTAGAGAGACAGTAACCGGGACGTTGAACTTC. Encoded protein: CSARETVTGTLNF.

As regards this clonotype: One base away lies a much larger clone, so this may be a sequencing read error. The CDR3 region has the DNA TGTGCCAGCAGCACGTTTCCGGGACGGGGTGGAGAGACCCAGTACTTC. Its translation is CASSTFPGRGGETQYF. The J gene is TRBJ2-5, the V gene TRBV21-1; the table's TRBD1 call for D was not verified on the DNA. TRBV21-1 is marked as a pseudogene. The CDR3 length is 16 residues.

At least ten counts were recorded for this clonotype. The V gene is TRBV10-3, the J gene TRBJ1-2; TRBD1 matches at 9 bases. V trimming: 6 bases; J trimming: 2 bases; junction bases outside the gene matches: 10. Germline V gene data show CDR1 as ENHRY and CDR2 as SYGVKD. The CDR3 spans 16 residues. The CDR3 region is CAIRTDRGRTNYGYTF. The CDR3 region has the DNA TGTGCCATCAGGACGGACAGGGGAAGGACGAACTATGGCTACACCTTC.

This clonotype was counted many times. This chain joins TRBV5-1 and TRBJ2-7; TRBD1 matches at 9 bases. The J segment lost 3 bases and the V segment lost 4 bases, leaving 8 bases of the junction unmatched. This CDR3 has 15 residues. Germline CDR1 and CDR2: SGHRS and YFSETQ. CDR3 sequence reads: CASSPPGQGNYEQYF. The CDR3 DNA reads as TGCGCCAGCAGCCCACCCGGACAGGGGAACTACGAGCAGTACTTC.

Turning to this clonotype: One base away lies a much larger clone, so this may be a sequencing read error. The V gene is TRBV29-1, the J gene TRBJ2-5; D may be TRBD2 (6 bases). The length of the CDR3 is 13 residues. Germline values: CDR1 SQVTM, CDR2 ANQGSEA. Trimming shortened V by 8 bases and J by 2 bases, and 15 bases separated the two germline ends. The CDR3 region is CSCERGLQETQYF. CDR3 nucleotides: TGCAGCTGTGAACGTGGACTACAAGAGACCCAGTACTTC. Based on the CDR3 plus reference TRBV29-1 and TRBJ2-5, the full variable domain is SAVISQKPSRDICQRGTSLTIQCQVDSQVTMMFWYRQQPGQSLTLIATANQGSEATYESGFVIDKFPISRPNLTFSTLTVSNMSPEDSSIYLCSCERGLQETQYFGPGTRLLVL.

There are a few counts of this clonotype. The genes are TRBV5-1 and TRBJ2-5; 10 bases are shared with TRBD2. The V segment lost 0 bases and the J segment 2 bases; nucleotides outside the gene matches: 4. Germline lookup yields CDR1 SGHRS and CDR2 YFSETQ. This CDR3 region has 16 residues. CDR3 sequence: CASSLEPSGGQETQYF. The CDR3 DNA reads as TGCGCCAGCAGCTTGGAGCCTAGCGGGGGACAAGAGACCCAGTACTTC. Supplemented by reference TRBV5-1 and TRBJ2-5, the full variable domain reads KAGVTQTPRYLIKTRGQQVTLSCSPISGHRSVSWYQQTPGQGLQFLFEYFSETQRNKGNFPGRFSGRQFSNSRSEMNVSTLELGDSALYLCASSLEPSGGQETQYFGPGTRLLVL.

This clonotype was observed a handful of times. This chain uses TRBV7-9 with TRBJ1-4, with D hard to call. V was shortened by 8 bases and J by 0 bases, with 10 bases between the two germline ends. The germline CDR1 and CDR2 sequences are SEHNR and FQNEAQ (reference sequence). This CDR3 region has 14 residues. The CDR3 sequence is CASGMSATNEKLFF. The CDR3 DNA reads TGTGCCAGCGGTATGAGTGCAACTAATGAAAAACTGTTTTTT.

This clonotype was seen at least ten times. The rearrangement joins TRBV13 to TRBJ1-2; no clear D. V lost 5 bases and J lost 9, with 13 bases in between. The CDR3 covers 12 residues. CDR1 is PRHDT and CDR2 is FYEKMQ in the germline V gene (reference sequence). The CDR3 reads CASSLEPVSYTF. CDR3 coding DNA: TGTGCCAGCAGCCTGGAACCAGTAAGCTACACCTTC.

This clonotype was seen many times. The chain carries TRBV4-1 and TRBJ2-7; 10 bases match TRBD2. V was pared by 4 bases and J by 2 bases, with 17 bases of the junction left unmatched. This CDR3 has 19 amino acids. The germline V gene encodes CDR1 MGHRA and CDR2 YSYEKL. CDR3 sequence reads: CASSPKPGGTSGTPYEQYF. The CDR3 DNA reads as TGCGCCAGCAGCCCAAAACCAGGCGGAACTAGCGGGACACCCTACGAGCAGTACTTC.

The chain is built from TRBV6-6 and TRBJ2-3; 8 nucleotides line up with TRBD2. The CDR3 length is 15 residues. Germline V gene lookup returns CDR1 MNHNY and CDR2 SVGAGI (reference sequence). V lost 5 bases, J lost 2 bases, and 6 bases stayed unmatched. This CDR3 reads CASSQRGFNTDTQYF. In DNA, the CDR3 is TGTGCCAGCAGTCAGCGGGGGTTCAACACAGATACGCAGTATTTT.

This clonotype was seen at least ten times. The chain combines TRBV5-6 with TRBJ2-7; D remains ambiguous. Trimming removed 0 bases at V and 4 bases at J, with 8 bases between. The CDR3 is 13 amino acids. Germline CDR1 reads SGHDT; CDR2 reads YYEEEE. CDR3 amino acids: CASSLVGVYEQYF. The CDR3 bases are TGTGCCAGCAGCTTGGTTGGAGTATACGAGCAGTACTTC.

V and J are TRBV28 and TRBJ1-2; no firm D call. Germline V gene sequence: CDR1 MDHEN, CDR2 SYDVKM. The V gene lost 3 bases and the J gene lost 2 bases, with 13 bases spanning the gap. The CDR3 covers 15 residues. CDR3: CASSFSPGFNYGYTF. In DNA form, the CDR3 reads TGTGCCAGCAGTTTTTCGCCTGGATTCAACTATGGCTACACCTTC.

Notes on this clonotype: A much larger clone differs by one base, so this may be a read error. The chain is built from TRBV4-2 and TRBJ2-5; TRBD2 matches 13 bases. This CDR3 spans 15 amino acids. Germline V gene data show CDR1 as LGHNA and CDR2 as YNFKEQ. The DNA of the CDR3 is TGTACCAGCAGGGAAGGACTAGCGGGAGAGGAGACCCAGTACTTC. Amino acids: CTSREGLAGEETQYF.